The rows below give T cell receptor beta chains drawn from one sample of a study of CD8 T cells in Susac syndrome. TCRdb processed the immunoSEQ multiplex PCR reads anew with MiXCR; each CDR3 protein has one entry. This table has about 140,000 distinct CDR3 sequences, roughly 94% appearing once. Sequenced: CD8+ T cells from PBMCs. Receptors originate from a human donor in good health. Both conserved end residues are part of each CDR3. Each record gives: V gene, D gene, J gene, clone size, CDR3 protein, CDR3 DNA. The D gene is left open where the match is weak. Size tells how often a clone was seen (once, few, many) or the class of an expanded clone, and some rows leave it out.

v_gene: TRBV4-2
d_gene: NA
j_gene: TRBJ1-5
abundance: NA
CDR3aa: CASSQGPSPQPQHF
CDR3nt: TGTGCCAGCAGCCAAGGGCCCTCCCCCCAGCCCCAGCATTTT

v_gene: TRBV5-1
d_gene: NA
j_gene: TRBJ2-1
abundance: NA
CDR3aa: CASSFRGTSRVVDEQFF
CDR3nt: TGCGCCAGCAGCTTTAGGGGCACGAGTAGAGTGGTAGATGAGCAGTTCTTC

v_gene: TRBV2
d_gene: NA
j_gene: TRBJ2-1
abundance: NA
CDR3aa: CASSDWDYNEQFF
CDR3nt: TGTGCCAGCAGTGATTGGGACTACAATGAGCAGTTCTTC

v_gene: TRBV7-9
d_gene: TRBD1
j_gene: TRBJ1-2
abundance: NA
CDR3aa: CASSSRTGGVLQGYTF
CDR3nt: TGTGCCAGCAGCTCTAGGACAGGGGGCGTTCTACAGGGCTACACCTTC

v_gene: TRBV27
d_gene: NA
j_gene: TRBJ2-1
abundance: few
CDR3aa: CASSFGSEQFF
CDR3nt: TGTGCCAGCAGTTTTGGTAGCGAGCAGTTCTTC

v_gene: TRBV9
d_gene: NA
j_gene: TRBJ1-2
abundance: NA
CDR3aa: CASSAKVLGYTF
CDR3nt: TGTGCCAGCAGCGCAAAGGTGTTAGGCTACACCTTC

v_gene: TRBV20-1
d_gene: TRBD2
j_gene: TRBJ2-1
abundance: NA
CDR3aa: CSAPGLAGPNGNEQFF
CDR3nt: TGCAGTGCCCCTGGACTAGCGGGGCCAAACGGTAATGAGCAGTTCTTC

v_gene: TRBV29-1
d_gene: NA
j_gene: TRBJ2-1
abundance: NA
CDR3aa: CSAEPGGSSYNEQFF
CDR3nt: TGCAGCGCCGAACCTGGGGGGAGCTCCTACAATGAGCAGTTCTTC

v_gene: TRBV20-1
d_gene: TRBD2
j_gene: TRBJ2-5
abundance: NA
CDR3aa: CSARVLAGGVETQYF
CDR3nt: TGCAGTGCTAGAGTGCTAGCGGGAGGGGTGGAGACCCAGTACTTC

v_gene: TRBV7-8
d_gene: NA
j_gene: TRBJ2-1
abundance: once
CDR3aa: CASSLKNNEQFF
CDR3nt: TGTGCCAGCAGCTTAAAGAACAATGAGCAGTTCTTC

v_gene: TRBV27
d_gene: NA
j_gene: TRBJ2-2
abundance: NA
CDR3aa: CASSLWGGRELFF
CDR3nt: TGTGCCAGCAGTTTATGGGGCGGGAGGGAGCTGTTTTTT

v_gene: TRBV11-2
d_gene: NA
j_gene: TRBJ2-1
abundance: once
CDR3aa: CASSPPSAPHEQFF
CDR3nt: TGTGCCAGCAGCCCCCCTAGCGCCCCCCATGAGCAGTTCTTC

v_gene: TRBV27
d_gene: NA
j_gene: TRBJ2-7
abundance: NA
CDR3aa: CASSLTGIPHEQYF
CDR3nt: TGTGCCAGCAGTTTAACAGGGATCCCCCACGAGCAGTACTTC

v_gene: TRBV28
d_gene: NA
j_gene: TRBJ1-1
abundance: once
CDR3aa: CASSLRQSMNTEAFF
CDR3nt: TGTGCCAGCAGTCTACGACAAAGCATGAACACTGAAGCTTTCTTT

v_gene: TRBV7-9
d_gene: NA
j_gene: TRBJ2-7
abundance: NA
CDR3aa: CATEGQGRSYEQYF
CDR3nt: TGTGCCACAGAGGGGCAGGGGCGATCCTACGAGCAGTACTTC

v_gene: TRBV29-1
d_gene: TRBD2
j_gene: TRBJ2-3
abundance: NA
CDR3aa: CSVSERERTDTQYF
CDR3nt: TGCAGCGTTTCCGAGCGGGAGAGGACAGATACGCAGTATTTT

v_gene: TRBV6-6
d_gene: TRBD1
j_gene: TRBJ2-3
abundance: NA
CDR3aa: CASSRGPWATDTQYF
CDR3nt: TGTGCCAGCAGTAGGGGGCCTTGGGCGACAGATACGCAGTATTTT

v_gene: TRBV6-5
d_gene: NA
j_gene: TRBJ2-3
abundance: NA
CDR3aa: CASSYTSSRTDTQYF
CDR3nt: TGTGCCAGCAGCTACACTAGCTCACGCACAGATACGCAGTATTTT

v_gene: TRBV28
d_gene: NA
j_gene: TRBJ2-3
abundance: NA
CDR3aa: CASSRGTSSGFTDTQYF
CDR3nt: TGTGCCAGCAGTCGAGGAACCAGTAGCGGTTTCACAGATACGCAGTATTTT

v_gene: TRBV27
d_gene: TRBD2
j_gene: TRBJ2-7
abundance: NA
CDR3aa: CATVAGGGYEQYF
CDR3nt: TGTGCCACCGTAGCGGGAGGCGGGTACGAGCAGTACTTC

v_gene: TRBV27
d_gene: NA
j_gene: TRBJ2-3
abundance: NA
CDR3aa: CASSFHTDTQYF
CDR3nt: TGTGCCAGCAGTTTCCACACAGATACGCAGTATTTT

v_gene: TRBV13
d_gene: TRBD2
j_gene: TRBJ2-3
abundance: NA
CDR3aa: CASSFVTSGSTDTQYF
CDR3nt: TGTGCCAGCAGCTTTGTAACTAGCGGGAGTACAGATACGCAGTATTTT

v_gene: TRBV28
d_gene: NA
j_gene: TRBJ2-1
abundance: NA
CDR3aa: CASSLRERYNNEQFF
CDR3nt: TGTGCCAGCAGCCTACGGGAGAGGTACAACAATGAGCAGTTCTTC

v_gene: TRBV27
d_gene: TRBD2
j_gene: TRBJ2-3
abundance: NA
CDR3aa: CASSSRTSGTADTQYF
CDR3nt: TGTGCCAGCAGTTCCCGGACTAGCGGGACCGCAGATACGCAGTATTTT

v_gene: TRBV24-1
d_gene: TRBD1
j_gene: TRBJ2-3
abundance: NA
CDR3aa: CATSDSWDRVPDTQYF
CDR3nt: TGTGCCACCAGTGATTCGTGGGACAGGGTCCCAGATACGCAGTATTTT

v_gene: TRBV25-1
d_gene: NA
j_gene: TRBJ1-4
abundance: NA
CDR3aa: CASSESELYGEKLFF
CDR3nt: TGTGCCAGCAGTGAATCCGAGCTATACGGTGAAAAACTGTTTTTT

v_gene: TRBV4-3
d_gene: NA
j_gene: TRBJ1-1
abundance: once
CDR3aa: CASSQDALGTEAFF
CDR3nt: TGCGCCAGCAGCCAAGATGCGCTAGGGACTGAAGCTTTCTTT

v_gene: TRBV15
d_gene: NA
j_gene: TRBJ1-1
abundance: NA
CDR3aa: CATSSDPNTEAFF
CDR3nt: TGTGCCACCAGCAGTGACCCGAACACTGAAGCTTTCTTT

v_gene: TRBV6-2/TRBV6-3
d_gene: TRBD1
j_gene: TRBJ2-5
abundance: NA
CDR3aa: CASSYGTGGQETQYF
CDR3nt: TGTGCCAGCAGTTACGGTACAGGGGGCCAAGAGACCCAGTACTTC

v_gene: TRBV28
d_gene: NA
j_gene: TRBJ2-7
abundance: once
CDR3aa: CASSLGGASYEQYF
CDR3nt: TGTGCCAGCAGCCTTGGGGGGGCTTCCTACGAGCAGTACTTC

v_gene: TRBV4-3
d_gene: TRBD2
j_gene: TRBJ2-1
abundance: NA
CDR3aa: CASSQPLAGGNEQFF
CDR3nt: TGCGCCAGCAGCCAACCACTAGCGGGTGGGAATGAGCAGTTCTTC

v_gene: TRBV27
d_gene: NA
j_gene: TRBJ2-5
abundance: NA
CDR3aa: CASRAGGKTQYF
CDR3nt: TGTGCCAGCAGAGCAGGGGGGAAGACCCAGTACTTC

v_gene: TRBV28
d_gene: NA
j_gene: TRBJ2-7
abundance: NA
CDR3aa: CASSPYQTGSEQYF
CDR3nt: TGTGCCAGCAGTCCATATCAAACAGGGTCTGAGCAGTACTTC

v_gene: TRBV9
d_gene: NA
j_gene: TRBJ2-2
abundance: NA
CDR3aa: CASSGPTGELFF
CDR3nt: TGTGCCAGCAGCGGCCCCACCGGGGAGCTGTTTTTT

v_gene: TRBV15
d_gene: TRBD2
j_gene: TRBJ2-3
abundance: NA
CDR3aa: CATSQTLAGAGDTQYF
CDR3nt: TGTGCCACCAGCCAAACCCTAGCGGGAGCAGGAGATACGCAGTATTTT

v_gene: TRBV29-1
d_gene: NA
j_gene: TRBJ2-1
abundance: NA
CDR3aa: CSVEGVGGEQFF
CDR3nt: TGCAGCGTTGAAGGGGTGGGGGGAGAGCAGTTCTTC

v_gene: TRBV12-3/TRBV12-4
d_gene: TRBD1
j_gene: TRBJ1-5
abundance: NA
CDR3aa: CASSKTGAHQPQHF
CDR3nt: TGTGCCAGCAGTAAGACAGGGGCACATCAGCCCCAGCATTTT

v_gene: TRBV2
d_gene: TRBD1
j_gene: TRBJ1-2
abundance: NA
CDR3aa: CASKHRGLNGYTF
CDR3nt: TGTGCCAGCAAGCACAGGGGGCTTAATGGCTACACCTTC

v_gene: TRBV4-3
d_gene: NA
j_gene: TRBJ2-1
abundance: NA
CDR3aa: CASSQDIWAGSYNEQFF
CDR3nt: TGCGCCAGCAGCCAAGATATTTGGGCGGGGAGCTACAATGAGCAGTTCTTC

v_gene: TRBV7-9
d_gene: NA
j_gene: TRBJ1-4
abundance: NA
CDR3aa: CASSPPGNEKLFF
CDR3nt: TGTGCCAGCAGCCCCCCTGGGAATGAAAAACTGTTTTTT

v_gene: TRBV29-1
d_gene: NA
j_gene: TRBJ1-1
abundance: NA
CDR3aa: CSVGALDTEAFF
CDR3nt: TGCAGCGTCGGGGCCCTCGACACTGAAGCTTTCTTT

v_gene: TRBV30
d_gene: NA
j_gene: TRBJ2-1
abundance: NA
CDR3aa: CAWSVDYGNEQFF
CDR3nt: TGTGCCTGGAGTGTAGACTACGGGAATGAGCAGTTCTTC

v_gene: TRBV4-3
d_gene: NA
j_gene: TRBJ2-7
abundance: NA
CDR3aa: CASSHSQGLDEQYF
CDR3nt: TGCGCCAGCAGCCACTCCCAGGGACTGGACGAGCAGTACTTC

v_gene: TRBV11-2
d_gene: NA
j_gene: TRBJ2-1
abundance: NA
CDR3aa: CASRDTESYNEQFF
CDR3nt: TGTGCCAGCAGGGACACGGAGTCCTACAATGAGCAGTTCTTC

v_gene: TRBV27
d_gene: TRBD2
j_gene: TRBJ2-7
abundance: NA
CDR3aa: CASTRLAGESYEQYF
CDR3nt: TGTGCCAGCACCAGACTAGCGGGGGAATCCTACGAGCAGTACTTC

v_gene: TRBV27
d_gene: NA
j_gene: TRBJ2-2
abundance: NA
CDR3aa: CATRFPGFTGELFF
CDR3nt: TGTGCCACCAGGTTTCCCGGATTCACCGGGGAGCTGTTTTTT

v_gene: TRBV29-1
d_gene: NA
j_gene: TRBJ2-2
abundance: NA
CDR3aa: CSSWSGHTGELFF
CDR3nt: TGCAGCTCTTGGTCGGGTCACACCGGGGAGCTGTTTTTT

v_gene: TRBV29-1
d_gene: TRBD1
j_gene: TRBJ2-7
abundance: once
CDR3aa: CSVELDRGLSRSYEQYF
CDR3nt: TGCAGCGTTGAGCTGGACAGGGGGTTATCAAGGTCCTACGAGCAGTACTTC

v_gene: TRBV13
d_gene: NA
j_gene: TRBJ2-7
abundance: once
CDR3aa: CASSLRMTYEQYF
CDR3nt: TGTGCCAGCAGCCTCCGGATGACGTACGAGCAGTACTTC

v_gene: TRBV12-3/TRBV12-4
d_gene: NA
j_gene: TRBJ2-1
abundance: NA
CDR3aa: CASTPMEAGNEQFF
CDR3nt: TGTGCCAGCACCCCCATGGAGGCGGGGAATGAGCAGTTCTTC